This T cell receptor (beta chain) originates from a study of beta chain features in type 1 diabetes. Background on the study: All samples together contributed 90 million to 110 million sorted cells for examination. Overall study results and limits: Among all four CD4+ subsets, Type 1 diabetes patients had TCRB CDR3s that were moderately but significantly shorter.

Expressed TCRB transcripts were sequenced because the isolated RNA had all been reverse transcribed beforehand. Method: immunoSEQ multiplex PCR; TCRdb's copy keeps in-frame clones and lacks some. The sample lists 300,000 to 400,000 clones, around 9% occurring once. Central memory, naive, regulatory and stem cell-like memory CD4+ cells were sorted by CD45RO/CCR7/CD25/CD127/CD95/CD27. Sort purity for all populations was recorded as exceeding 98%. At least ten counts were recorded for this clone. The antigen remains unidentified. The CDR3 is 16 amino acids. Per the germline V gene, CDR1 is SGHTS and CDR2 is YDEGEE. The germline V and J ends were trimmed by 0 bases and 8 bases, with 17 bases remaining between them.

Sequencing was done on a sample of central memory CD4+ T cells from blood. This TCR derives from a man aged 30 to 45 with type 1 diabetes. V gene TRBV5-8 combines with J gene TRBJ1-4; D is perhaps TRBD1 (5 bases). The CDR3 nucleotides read TGTGCCAGCAGCTTGGTTCGGGGCATGAAAGGGGAAAAACTGTTTTTT. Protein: CASSLVRGMKGEKLFF.